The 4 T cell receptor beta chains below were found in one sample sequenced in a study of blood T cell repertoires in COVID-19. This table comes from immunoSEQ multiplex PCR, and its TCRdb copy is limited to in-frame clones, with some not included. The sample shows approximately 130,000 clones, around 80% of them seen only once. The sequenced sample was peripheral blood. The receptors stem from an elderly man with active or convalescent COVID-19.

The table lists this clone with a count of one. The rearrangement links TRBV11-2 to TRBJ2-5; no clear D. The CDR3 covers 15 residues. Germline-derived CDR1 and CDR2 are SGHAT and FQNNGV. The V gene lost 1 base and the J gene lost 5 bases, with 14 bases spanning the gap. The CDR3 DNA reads TGTGCCAGCAGCTTAGTTTTTGGAGCGCCGGAGACCCAGTACTTC. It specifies CASSLVFGAPETQYF.

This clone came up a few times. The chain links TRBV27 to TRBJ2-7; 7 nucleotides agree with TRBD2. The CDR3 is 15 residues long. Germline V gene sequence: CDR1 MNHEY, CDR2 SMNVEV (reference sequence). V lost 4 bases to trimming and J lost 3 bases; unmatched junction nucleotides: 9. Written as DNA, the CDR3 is TGTGCCAGCAGTTCGGTCGGCGGCGGGGGCTACGAGCAGTACTTC. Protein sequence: CASSSVGGGGYEQYF.

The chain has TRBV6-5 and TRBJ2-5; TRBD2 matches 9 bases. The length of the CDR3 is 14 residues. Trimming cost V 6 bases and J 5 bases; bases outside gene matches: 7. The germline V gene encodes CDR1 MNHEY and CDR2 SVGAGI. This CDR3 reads CASSTGTSRETQYF. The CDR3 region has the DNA TGTGCCAGCAGCACCGGGACTAGCAGGGAGACCCAGTACTTC.

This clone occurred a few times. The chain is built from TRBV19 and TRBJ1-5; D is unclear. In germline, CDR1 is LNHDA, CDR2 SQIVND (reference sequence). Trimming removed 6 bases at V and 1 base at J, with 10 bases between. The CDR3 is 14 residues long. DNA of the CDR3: TGTGCCAGTAGCAATCGGGAAAGCAATCAGCCCCAGCATTTT. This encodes CASSNRESNQPQHF.